This passage covers 17 T cell receptor beta chains from one sample sequenced in a study of blood T cell repertoires in COVID-19 (TCRdb year 2020). The library relied on the immunoSEQ multiplex PCR assay. The table was pulled from immuneACCESS by TCRdb, which kept in-frame rearrangements only. Such tables lose some clones; where checked, under half of the loss comes from unresolved V genes, and the rest has no known cause. This sample has a few hundred thousand clones in its table, and under 95% of those were observed once. Less than 20% of the sample is held by the ten biggest clonotypes. The specimen sequenced was PBMCs or T cells enriched from blood (not recorded which). Receptors originate from a woman between 25 and 40 years old who had recovered from COVID-19.

The chain carries TRBV9 and TRBJ2-3; 12 positions agree with TRBD1. Looked up from germline, CDR1 is SGDLS and CDR2 is YYNGEE. Unmatched junction bases numbered 4, after V lost 2 bases and J lost 0 bases. This CDR3 comprises 17 residues. In nucleotides, the CDR3 is TGTGCCAGCAGCGTCGGGACAGGGGGCCCTAGCACAGATACGCAGTATTTT. Amino acid sequence: CASSVGTGGPSTDTQYF.

This clone was recorded only once. This sequence joins TRBV10-3 and TRBJ2-7; D perhaps matches TRBD1 (6 bases). Germline loops: CDR1 ENHRY, CDR2 SYGVKD. Between the trimmed V and J ends, which lost 0 bases and 2 bases, there was a span of 14 bases. The CDR3 length is 16 residues. The CDR3 region is CAISESGRGGTYEQYF. The CDR3 coding sequence is TGTGCCATCAGTGAGTCGGGGCGAGGGGGAACCTACGAGCAGTACTTC.

The chain couples TRBV15 to TRBJ2-3; tentatively, D is TRBD2 (6 bases). V lost 4 bases to trimming and J lost 14 bases, with 22 bases between them. The CDR3 extends over 14 amino acids. Germline CDR1 is LNHNV and CDR2 is YYDKDF (reference sequence). CDR3 sequence: CATSKGGTGTLSYF. Written as DNA, the CDR3 is TGTGCCACCAGCAAAGGAGGAACGGGGACTCTCTCGTATTTT.

The chain couples TRBV7-9 to TRBJ1-2, with 7 bases identical to TRBD1. Germline V lookup: CDR1 SEHNR, CDR2 FQNEAQ (reference sequence). Trimming at V came to 2 bases and at J to 8 bases, leaving 11 bases not matched to a gene. The CDR3 runs 15 residues. CDR3 nucleotides: TGTGCCAGCAGCTTAAACGCCCCTCAGGGGGACGGCTACACCTTC. Its protein product is CASSLNAPQGDGYTF.

The chain combines TRBV2 with TRBJ2-1, with a tentative D call TRBD1 (6 bases). The CDR3 loop spans 13 amino acids. Germline loops: CDR1 SNHLY, CDR2 FYNNEI. V lost 4 bases and J 5 bases, leaving 9 bases between the germline ends. CDR3 residues: CASSGGGHNEQFF. CDR3 in DNA: TGTGCCAGCAGTGGTGGGGGCCACAATGAGCAGTTCTTC.

This rearrangement joins TRBV3-1 (or the pseudogene TRBV3-2) to TRBJ1-4; D uncertain. V lost 3 bases and J lost 7, with 9 bases in between. This CDR3 has 13 amino acids. Germline-derived CDR1 and CDR2 are LGHDT and YNNKEL (reference sequence). This CDR3 reads CASSHSQIEKLFF. DNA of the CDR3: TGTGCCAGCAGCCATTCCCAGATTGAAAAACTGTTTTTT.

J is TRBJ2-3 and V is TRBV28; D might be TRBD1 (6 bases). This CDR3 is 13 amino acids long. Germline CDR1 reads MDHEN; CDR2 reads SYDVKM. Trimming stripped 2 bases from V and 5 bases from J, with 8 bases between. DNA for the CDR3: TGTGCCAGCAGTTTAACCAGGGGAGATACGCAGTATTTT. Its translation is CASSLTRGDTQYF.

The gene calls are TRBV5-1 and TRBJ2-3; tentatively, D is TRBD1 (6 bases). The germline gives CDR1 SGHRS, CDR2 YFSETQ. The ends were cut back, 1 base at V and 4 bases at J, with 10 bases in the middle. This CDR3 region has 14 residues. The chain's CDR3 is CASSLTGFPDTQYF. Here the CDR3 DNA reads TGCGCCAGCAGCTTGACAGGGTTTCCAGATACGCAGTATTTT.

Worth noting for this clone: The sample contains more than one DNA sequence encoding this CDR3. The gene calls are TRBV5-1 and TRBJ2-5, with D unresolved. Deletions cut 3 bases from V and 2 bases from J, with 2 bases between. Germline V gives CDR1 SGHRS, CDR2 YFSETQ. The CDR3 loop spans 11 amino acids. The CDR3 protein is CASSSQETQYF. The DNA of the CDR3 is TGCGCCAGCAGCTCACAAGAGACCCAGTACTTC.

About this clone itself: A read error may account for a junction end that differs from germline. This chain links TRBV5-4 with TRBJ1-5; possibly TRBD1 for D (5 bases). The CDR3 extends over 11 amino acids. CDR1 is SGHNT and CDR2 is YYREEE in the germline V gene (reference sequence). The CDR3 reads CASTLGQPQHF. The CDR3 nucleotides read TGTGCCAGCACCTTGGGGCAACCCCAGCATTTT.

The rearrangement links TRBV4-2 to TRBJ1-5; D not certain. The germline V gene has CDR1 LGHNA and CDR2 YNFKEQ. The ends were cut back, 6 bases at V and 3 bases at J, with 12 bases in the middle. CDR3 length: 14 amino acids. The CDR3 is CASSWRALNQPQHF. In nucleotides, the CDR3 is TGTGCCAGCAGTTGGAGGGCTCTCAATCAGCCCCAGCATTTT.

This clone was recorded once. The chain couples TRBV4-1 to TRBJ1-3, with D hard to call. The germline V gene encodes CDR1 MGHRA and CDR2 YSYEKL. CDR3 length: 13 amino acids. Trimming cost V 3 bases and J 1 base, with 4 bases left between them. This CDR3 is CASSQRSGNTIYF. The CDR3 DNA follows: TGCGCCAGCAGCCAGCGGTCTGGAAACACCATATATTTT.

The V gene is TRBV19, the J gene TRBJ2-5; D gene unclear. The CDR3 runs to 12 residues. Germline lookup yields CDR1 LNHDA and CDR2 SQIVND (reference sequence). The V gene lost 1 base and the J gene lost 5 bases, with 5 bases spanning the gap. The CDR3 protein is CASSIVSETQYF. CDR3 nucleotide sequence: TGTGCCAGTAGTATAGTCTCGGAGACCCAGTACTTC.

V gene TRBV28 combines with J gene TRBJ2-7, with 8 bases matching TRBD1. CDR3 length: 15 amino acids. The germline V gene encodes CDR1 MDHEN and CDR2 SYDVKM. Germline trimming cut 5 bases from V and 0 bases from J; bases unmatched to any gene: 6. In DNA, the CDR3 is TGTGCCAGCAGTAAAGGGGGGACAGGCTCCTACGAGCAGTACTTC. It is translated as CASSKGGTGSYEQYF.

The V gene is TRBV29-1, the J gene TRBJ1-2; D is ambiguous. CDR1 and CDR2 from the germline V gene are SQVTM and ANQGSEA. The CDR3 consists of 11 residues. V lost 5 bases and J lost 3, with 7 bases in between. CDR3 region: CSVPDYYGYTF. CDR3 DNA sequence: TGCAGCGTTCCAGACTACTATGGCTACACCTTC.

This rearrangement joins TRBV2 to TRBJ1-1, with D possibly TRBD1 on 6 matching bases. V was shortened by 6 bases and J by 1 base, with 12 bases between the two germline ends. This CDR3 contains 14 residues. Germline CDR1 SNHLY, CDR2 FYNNEI. The CDR3 region is CASRGDTSNTEAFF. The CDR3 DNA is TGTGCCAGCAGAGGGGACACCTCGAACACTGAAGCTTTCTTT.

V and J are TRBV19 and TRBJ1-1; D gene uncertain. CDR3 length: 14 amino acids. The germline V gene encodes CDR1 LNHDA and CDR2 SQIVND (reference sequence). Between the trimmed V and J ends, which lost 1 base and 1 base, there was a span of 7 bases. The CDR3 DNA sequence: TGTGCCAGTAGTATAGGGCCGAAGAACACTGAAGCTTTCTTT. This gives the protein CASSIGPKNTEAFF.